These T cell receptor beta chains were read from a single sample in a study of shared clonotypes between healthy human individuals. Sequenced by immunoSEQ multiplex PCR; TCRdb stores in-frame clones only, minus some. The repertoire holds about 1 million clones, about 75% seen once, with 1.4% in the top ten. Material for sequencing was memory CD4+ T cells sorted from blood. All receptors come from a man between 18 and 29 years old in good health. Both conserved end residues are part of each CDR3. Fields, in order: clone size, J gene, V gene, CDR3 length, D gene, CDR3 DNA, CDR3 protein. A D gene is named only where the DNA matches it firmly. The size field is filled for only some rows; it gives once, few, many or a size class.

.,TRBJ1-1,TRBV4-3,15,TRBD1,TGCGCCAGCAGCCAAGCTCAGGGGGGGGGCACTGAAGCTTTCTTT,CASSQAQGGGTEAFF
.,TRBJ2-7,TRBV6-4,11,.,TGTGCCAGCAGTGATAGGTACGAGCAGTACTTC,CASSDRYEQYF
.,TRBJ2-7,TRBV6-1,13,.,TGTGCCAGCAGTGAACTGAGGGGAACGGAGCAGTACTTC,CASSELRGTEQYF
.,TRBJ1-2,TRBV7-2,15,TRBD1,TGTGCCAGCAGAAGTCCCGGGACAGGGGGCTATGGCTACACCTTC,CASRSPGTGGYGYTF
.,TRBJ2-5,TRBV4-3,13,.,TGCGCCAGCAGCTGGGAGTATCAAGAGACCCAGTACTTC,CASSWEYQETQYF
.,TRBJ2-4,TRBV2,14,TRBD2,TGTGCCAGCAGTCAGGGACTAGATAAAAACATTCAGTACTTC,CASSQGLDKNIQYF
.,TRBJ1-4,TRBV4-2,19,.,TGTGCCAGCAGCCAAGGGGGAAACAGTCAAGGGTTGACTAATGAAAAACTGTTTTTT,CASSQGGNSQGLTNEKLFF
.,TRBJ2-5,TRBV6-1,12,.,TGTGCCAGCAGTACTGCATGGGAGACCCAGTACTTC,CASSTAWETQYF
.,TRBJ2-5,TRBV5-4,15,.,TGTGCCAGCAGCCCACCTACAGGGTCCCAAGAGACCCAGTACTTC,CASSPPTGSQETQYF
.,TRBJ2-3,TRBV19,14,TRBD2,TGTGCCAGTAGTATAGTTCAGGGAGGGGATACGCAGTATTTT,CASSIVQGGDTQYF
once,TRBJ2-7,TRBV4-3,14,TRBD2,TGCGCCAGCAGCCAAGAGGGGGGGGACTACGAGCAGTACTTC,CASSQEGGDYEQYF
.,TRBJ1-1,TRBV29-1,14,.,TGCAGCCATCGGACAGCCACTGCCAACACTGAAGCTTTCTTT,CSHRTATANTEAFF
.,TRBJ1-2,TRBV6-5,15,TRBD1,TGTGCCAGCAGTTCCGCAGGGGGCGAAACCTATGGCTACACCTTC,CASSSAGGETYGYTF
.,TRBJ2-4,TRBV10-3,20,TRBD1,TGTGCCATCAGTGAGTCAGGAGTCGGAGGACAGGGGGCACAAAGAAACATTCAGTACTTC,CAISESGVGGQGAQRNIQYF
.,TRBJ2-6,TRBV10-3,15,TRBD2,TGTGCCATCACCCAGGGACTAGCTGGGGCCAACGTCCTGACTTTC,CAITQGLAGANVLTF
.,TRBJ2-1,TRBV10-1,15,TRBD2,TGCGCCAGCAGTGAAGGTAGCGGGAGTGTTAATGAGCAGTTCTTC,CASSEGSGSVNEQFF
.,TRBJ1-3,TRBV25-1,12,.,TGTGCCAGCCAGGGCTCTGGAAACACCATATATTTT,CASQGSGNTIYF
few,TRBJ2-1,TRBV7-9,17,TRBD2,TGTGCCAGCAGCTTCCGACTAGCGGGAGAGCCCTACAATGAGCAGTTCTTC,CASSFRLAGEPYNEQFF
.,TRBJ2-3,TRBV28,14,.,TGTGCCAGCAGTTCAATATCTCTGGCGGATACGCAGTATTTT,CASSSISLADTQYF
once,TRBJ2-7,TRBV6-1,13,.,TGTGCCAGCAGTGCCCAGGTGGGCTACGAGCAGTACTTC,CASSAQVGYEQYF
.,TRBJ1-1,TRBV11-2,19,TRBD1,TGTGCCAGCAGCTTAAGCCCCACAGGGGGGCCCTCCATGAACACTGAAGCTTTCTTT,CASSLSPTGGPSMNTEAFF
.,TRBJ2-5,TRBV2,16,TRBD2,TGTGCCAGCAGCCCGGGGGAGCGGGGTTACCAAGAGACCCAGTACTTC,CASSPGERGYQETQYF